This paragraph covers one T cell receptor beta chain sequence. Its antigen remains unidentified. Base qualities are not provided; no much larger clone lies one nucleotide away. This entry comes from a study of CD8+ T cells in alopecia areata (dated by TCRdb to between 2017 and 2018). For the study in its entirety: Treated patients were enrolled in an open-label pilot trial of oral tofacitinib at 5 to 10 mg twice daily for moderate-to-severe alopecia areata. Patients stayed on tofacitinib for 6 to 18 months and then had 6 months of follow-up off drug so that delayed response and recurrence could be assessed. Disease severity in treated patients was measured with the SALT score, which quantifies the percentage of affected scalp surface area. To study T cell clonal expansion in alopecia areata, the researchers applied high-throughput TCRbeta sequencing to both the C3H/HeJ mouse model and human patients. Scalp tissue and sorted CD4+ and CD8+ peripheral blood T cells from patchy and totalis/universalis alopecia areata patients and from healthy controls were covered by human TCRbeta sequencing. Tofacitinib-treated patients had biopsies at baseline and at 4 and 24 weeks of treatment, with a later scalp biopsy in several patients. Scalp clonality was compared among normal scalp (n=4), patchy alopecia areata scalp (n=8), and alopecia totalis/universalis scalp (n=8). RNA was extracted with the PAXgene miRNA kit for fixed scalp, the miRNeasy kit for PBMCs, and the RNeasy kit for mouse skin. Amplification of TCRbeta CDR3 regions was done by immunoSEQ multiplex PCR using 35 Vbeta forward primers and 13 Jbeta reverse primers.

The CDR3 covers 16 residues, taking in both the cysteine and the phenylalanine. CDR3 DNA only is kept here, 48 bases in frame from base 1. Trimming removed 4 bases from V and 6 bases from J, leaving 19 bases between the germline ends. From the germline V gene, CDR1 is MGHRA and CDR2 is YSYEKL. The library was prepared using the immunoSEQ multiplex PCR assay. RNA was extracted from all samples and reverse transcribed into cDNA, which served as template for TCR sequencing. First-strand cDNA was synthesized using SuperScript III with a 2:1 mix of oligo-dT and random hexamers. A synthetic immune receptor repertoire was used to assess amplification bias, and residual bias was removed computationally. Per the original workflow: Raw reads were preprocessed to remove errors, and CDR3 was defined by IMGT conventions from the conserved cysteine to phenylalanine. Clonality was calculated as 1 minus Shannon entropy normalized by log2 of the number of productive unique TCRs. Whether each scalp clone was CD4 or CD8 was inferred by checking scalp TCRbeta sequences against the CD4 and CD8 repertoires from sorted blood. Drawn from immuneACCESS, this table holds only the in-frame rearrangements with V and J called that TCRdb kept. Clones are partly lost; checked studies trace under half to an unresolved V gene and leave the rest unexplained. The V and J calls and clone size come from that table; D and trimming were worked out from the DNA. The table for this sample lists about 190,000 clones; roughly three fifths of them were counted only once. Of the sample, about 0.69% is held by the ten largest clones.

Study-wide conclusions, independent of this receptor: Shared TCR sequences between patients were less evident than in mice, which may be partly attributable to HLA diversity in the patient population. Tofacitinib significantly decreased scalp clonality and the number of expanded CD8+ clones among the top 100 scalp clones. Because the treated cohort was small and included a single nonresponder, larger studies are needed to assess links between baseline CD8+ expansion and response. Resident alphabeta T cells in normal human skin are also sequenced, complicating scalp TCR repertoire analysis, unlike mouse skin dominated by gammadelta T cells. Many expanded lesional clones persisted in scalp and blood during tofacitinib treatment, which may partly explain relapse after stopping treatment. Lesional scalp, especially in alopecia totalis/universalis, showed higher clonality and more expanded CD8+ clones than normal scalp, suggesting antigenic drive.

The time point tag for this specimen amounts to: four to five weeks on oral tofacitinib. The sample's treatment or condition label, decoded: oral pan-JAK inhibitor, 5-10 mg twice daily. Lesional scalp punch biopsies and peripheral blood were collected from alopecia areata patients. After PBMCs were isolated by density centrifugation and stained for CD3, CD4 and CD8, a FACSAria was used to sort CD4+ and CD8+ T cells. This clonotype was obtained from a human donor with alopecia areata. The sequence joins TRBV4-1 to TRBJ1-5, and possibly TRBD1, on 6 matching bases. Specimen: CD4+ T cells sorted from blood, collected at week 4, from a patient treated with tofacitinib. Here is the DNA: TGCGCCAGCAGCCGCACCCCAGGGGTAGTGGGTCAGCCCCAGCATTTT. Translated, this gives CASSRTPGVVGQPQHF.